These 32 T cell receptor beta chains originate from one sample sequenced in a study of shared clonotypes between healthy human individuals. CD45RO-negative, CCR7-positively selected cells formed the naive CD8 fraction, excluding terminally differentiated effector memory CD45RA+ cells. Sequencing used immunoSEQ multiplex PCR; TCRdb keeps in-frame clones, though not all of them. The repertoire holds roughly 770,000 clones, 90% to 98% seen once, with about 0.22% in the top ten. Sequencing used naive CD8+ T cells sorted from blood. The receptor set was obtained from a man aged 25-45 years in good health.

The chain recombines TRBV4-3 with TRBJ1-3, with TRBD1 matching 7 bases. Germline V lookup: CDR1 LGHNA, CDR2 YSLEER. V dropped 4 bases and J dropped 0; count of bases not matched to a gene: 9. This CDR3 is 17 amino acids long. CDR3 amino acids: CASSPTLQGNSGNTIYF. Here the CDR3 DNA reads TGCGCCAGCAGCCCCACTCTACAGGGGAACTCTGGAAACACCATATATTTT.

This clone was recorded once. The chain carries TRBV6-1 and TRBJ1-2, with D unresolved. Germline V lookup: CDR1 MNHNS, CDR2 SASEGT. CDR3 length: 11 amino acids. V was trimmed by 6 bases and J by 4 bases, leaving 6 bases between them. CDR3 coding DNA: TGTGCCAGCAGGGTCAGCTATGGCTACACCTTC. Protein: CASRVSYGYTF.

This chain uses TRBV7-2 with TRBJ2-1, with D tentatively TRBD2 (6 bases). V was trimmed by 0 bases and J by 0 bases, leaving 15 bases between them. The CDR3 runs to 18 residues. CDR1 SGHTA and CDR2 FQGNSA come from the germline V gene. Written as DNA, the CDR3 is TGTGCCAGCAGCTTAGCATTGTTTCGCGGGACCTCCTACAATGAGCAGTTCTTC. Protein product: CASSLALFRGTSYNEQFF.

The chain employs TRBV5-5 and TRBJ1-5; a possible D gene is TRBD1 (5 bases). Per the germline V gene, CDR1 is SGHKS and CDR2 is YYEKEE (reference sequence). The CDR3 has 18 residues. V lost 4 bases to trimming and J lost 5 bases, with 25 bases between them. The CDR3 DNA reads as TGTGCCAGCAGCCCCCCCCGGGGCTCGGATGCGCTCGATCAGCCCCAGCATTTT. Encoded protein: CASSPPRGSDALDQPQHF.

This rearrangement joins TRBV9 to TRBJ2-6; 7 bases fit TRBD1. CDR3 length equals 17 residues. J gave up 4 bases and V 0 bases, and 7 bases lay outside the gene matches. Germline V CDR1 and CDR2: SGDLS, YYNGEE. CDR3 bases: TGTGCCAGCAGCGTAGAGGCGACAGGGTTCGGGGCCAACGTCCTGACTTTC. Protein: CASSVEATGFGANVLTF.

This chain links TRBV10-3 with TRBJ2-7; D is unresolved. CDR3 size: 13 residues. Germline V lookup: CDR1 ENHRY, CDR2 SYGVKD. The V gene lost 5 bases and the J gene lost 2 bases, with 10 bases spanning the gap. The CDR3 sequence: CAISNSGAYEQYF. As DNA, the CDR3 is TGTGCCATCAGTAATTCAGGCGCCTACGAGCAGTACTTC.

The V and J genes are TRBV19 and TRBJ2-1; no reliable D call. The CDR3 sequence is 16 residues long. Germline V gene lookup returns CDR1 LNHDA and CDR2 SQIVND (reference sequence). V was shortened by 5 bases and J by 0 bases, with 14 bases between the two germline ends. As DNA, the CDR3 is TGTGCCAGTAGTGACATTTACCAAAGCTCCTACAATGAGCAGTTCTTC. It yields the protein CASSDIYQSSYNEQFF.

The chain joins TRBV27 to TRBJ2-2, with 11 nucleotides matching TRBD2. J gave up 6 bases and V 4 bases, and 10 bases lay outside the gene matches. Germline V gene sequence: CDR1 MNHEY, CDR2 SMNVEV (reference sequence). CDR3 length: 17 residues. In DNA form, the CDR3 reads TGTGCCAGCAGTTCCAACCGACTAGCGGGAAGTCCCGGGGAGCTGTTTTTT. Encoded protein: CASSSNRLAGSPGELFF.

The rearrangement links TRBV7-8 to TRBJ1-1, with a tentative D call TRBD1 (6 bases). Trimming removed 3 bases from V and 4 bases from J, with 9 bases in between. The CDR3 consists of 13 residues. Per the germline V gene, CDR1 is SGHVS and CDR2 is FQNEAQ. This chain's CDR3 is CASSLQGSTEAFF. As DNA, the CDR3 is TGTGCCAGCAGCTTGCAGGGGAGCACTGAAGCTTTCTTT.

The rearrangement uses TRBV6-1 and TRBJ2-1; D may correspond to TRBD1 or TRBD2 (5 bases each). This CDR3 has 14 residues. CDR1 is MNHNS, CDR2 SASEGT, per germline. Trimming left V 5 bases short and J 6 bases short, with 14 bases between. The CDR3 here is CASSRDGPFNEQFF. CDR3 nucleotide sequence: TGTGCCAGCAGTAGGGACGGCCCTTTCAATGAGCAGTTCTTC.

This chain uses TRBV4-3 with TRBJ2-7; D call uncertain. From germline, CDR1 is LGHNA and CDR2 YSLEER. This CDR3 is built from 16 residues. The V gene lost 0 bases and the J gene lost 0 bases, with 12 bases spanning the gap. The CDR3 sequence is CASSQDLGSPSYEQYF. In DNA, the CDR3 is TGCGCCAGCAGCCAAGATCTGGGGTCCCCCTCCTACGAGCAGTACTTC.

This chain uses TRBV5-1 with TRBJ2-7; D might be TRBD1 (7 bases). CDR1 is SGHRS, CDR2 YFSETQ, per germline. Trimming cost V 3 bases and J 5 bases, with 15 bases left between them. This CDR3 has 14 amino acids. In DNA form, the CDR3 reads TGCGCCAGCAGCTGGCAAGGCAGGGGGGACGAGCAGTACTTC. Amino acid sequence: CASSWQGRGDEQYF.

The rearrangement uses TRBV7-9 and TRBJ1-1, with 8 bases that match TRBD1. Trimming cost V 5 bases and J 7 bases; bases outside gene matches: 15. This CDR3 spans 16 amino acids. Germline V CDR1 and CDR2: SEHNR, FQNEAQ (reference sequence). DNA for the CDR3: TGTGCCAGCAGCCACTACGCAGGGGGCGCGAGTATTGAAGCTTTCTTT. It translates to CASSHYAGGASIEAFF. Using reference TRBV7-9 and TRBJ1-1 for the parts outside the CDR3, the full variable domain is DTGVSQNPRHKITKRGQNVTFRCDPISEHNRLYWYRQTLGQGPEFLTYFQNEAQLEKSRLLSDRFSAERPKGSFSTLEIQRTEQGDSAMYLCASSHYAGGASIEAFFGQGTRLTVV.

The chain is built from TRBV9 and TRBJ2-7; perhaps D is TRBD1 or TRBD2 (5 bases each). The CDR3 totals 14 residues. The V end lost 0 bases, the J end lost 2 bases, and 9 bases lay between the germline ends. The germline V gene encodes CDR1 SGDLS and CDR2 YYNGEE. The CDR3 DNA sequence: TGTGCCAGCAGCGTAGCGACGGGGCCCTACGAGCAGTACTTC. It is translated as CASSVATGPYEQYF.

The chain couples TRBV9 to TRBJ2-3; D is undetermined. V lost 4 bases, J lost 4 bases, and 22 bases lay in between. From germline, CDR1 is SGDLS and CDR2 YYNGEE. The length of the CDR3 is 17 residues. This CDR3 is CASSPPPDPGRADTQYF. CDR3 DNA sequence: TGTGCCAGCAGCCCCCCCCCGGACCCCGGACGGGCAGATACGCAGTATTTT.

The chain recombines TRBV29-1 with TRBJ2-3; no definite D call. Germline V gene sequence: CDR1 SQVTM, CDR2 ANQGSEA. The CDR3 runs to 14 residues. V was shortened by 3 bases and J by 1 base, with 11 bases between the two germline ends. The DNA for the CDR3 is TGCAGCGTTGAGTCGGCAATCGGCACAGATACGCAGTATTTT. Translation: CSVESAIGTDTQYF.

A single count supports this clone. V usage is TRBV29-1 and J usage is TRBJ2-1; the D gene is possibly TRBD1 (5 bases). CDR3 length equals 13 residues. CDR1 SQVTM and CDR2 ANQGSEA come from the germline V gene. The V and J ends lost 4 bases and 9 bases respectively, with 16 bases between them. DNA of the CDR3: TGCAGCGTTGTGGAATTGAGCGACAGTGAGCAGTTCTTC. It encodes CSVVELSDSEQFF.

CDR3 in amino acids: CASSFGLNNTQYF. DNA for the CDR3: TGTGCCAGCAGCTTCGGACTGAACAATACGCAGTATTTT. The chain has TRBV7-9 and TRBJ2-3, with a tentative D call TRBD2 (5 bases). The CDR3 consists of 13 residues. Germline CDR1 reads SEHNR; CDR2 reads FQNEAQ (reference sequence). V was clipped by 3 bases and J by 7 bases, with 11 bases between them.

This chain joins TRBV5-4 and TRBJ2-7; possible D gene TRBD1, 6 bases. Trimming left V 2 bases short and J 9 bases short, with 21 bases between. The length of the CDR3 is 15 residues. Germline V gives CDR1 SGHNT, CDR2 YYREEE (reference sequence). CDR3: CASSFMGHSYLGQYF. The CDR3 DNA follows: TGTGCCAGCAGCTTTATGGGACACTCTTACCTCGGGCAGTACTTC.

The CDR3, as DNA: TGTGCCAGCAGCTTGGTCGGGGGACGGCACTCCTACGAGCAGTACTTC. It codes for CASSLVGGRHSYEQYF. The chain is built from TRBV5-6 and TRBJ2-7; D possibly corresponds to TRBD2 (6 bases). The CDR3 covers 16 residues. Trimming left V 0 bases short and J 0 bases short, with 13 bases between. Germline V gives CDR1 SGHDT, CDR2 YYEEEE.

The chain links TRBV27 to TRBJ1-1; D is uncertain. Trimming cost V 4 bases and J 0 bases, with 6 bases left between them. Germline CDR1 and CDR2: MNHEY and SMNVEV (reference sequence). The CDR3 is made up of 13 amino acids. This CDR3 reads CASSYSLNTEAFF. The DNA of the CDR3 is TGTGCCAGCAGTTACAGCTTGAACACTGAAGCTTTCTTT.

CDR3 in amino acids: CATSSQGTSATDTQYF. Written as DNA, the CDR3 is TGTGCCACCAGTTCTCAGGGGACTAGCGCGACAGATACGCAGTATTTT. V usage is TRBV15 and J usage is TRBJ2-3; 10 nucleotides align to TRBD2. Germline lookup yields CDR1 LNHNV and CDR2 YYDKDF (reference sequence). The ends lost 6 bases at V and 3 bases at J; junction bases unmatched: 9. This CDR3 spans 16 amino acids.

The chain carries TRBV6-6 and TRBJ1-5; 8 bases are a match to TRBD1. CDR1 is MNHNY, CDR2 SVGAGI, per germline (reference sequence). The junction had 3 bases not matched to a gene; V was cut back by 0 bases and J by 5 bases. The CDR3 covers 15 residues. CDR3 DNA: TGTGCCAGCAGTTACTCGCCAGGGGGCGATCAGCCCCAGCATTTT. Its translation: CASSYSPGGDQPQHF.

The DNA for the CDR3 is TGTGCCAGCAGCAGGGGAGTTTTCGGCTACACCTTC. Translation: CASSRGVFGYTF. This chain joins TRBV2 and TRBJ1-2; D is perhaps TRBD1 (6 bases). V was pared by 6 bases and J by 8 bases, with 13 bases between. The CDR3 runs 12 residues. Germline lookup yields CDR1 SNHLY and CDR2 FYNNEI.

The rearrangement links TRBV10-3 to TRBJ2-2; D not certain. CDR1 ENHRY and CDR2 SYGVKD come from the germline V gene. The CDR3 is 14 residues long. Trimming left V 4 bases short and J 2 bases short, with 8 bases between. The CDR3 bases are TGTGCCATCAGTGGGCGCGCTAACACCGGGGAGCTGTTTTTT. It encodes CAISGRANTGELFF.

This clone has a single count. The CDR3: CASSQVEGGWANVLTF. The CDR3 nucleotides read TGCGCCAGCAGCCAAGTAGAGGGGGGCTGGGCCAACGTCCTGACTTTC. This sequence joins TRBV4-1 and TRBJ2-6; the D gene could be TRBD1 or TRBD2 (6 bases each). CDR1 is MGHRA and CDR2 is YSYEKL in the germline V gene. With 1 base removed from V and 5 bases from J, the gap between germline ends came to 12 bases. The CDR3 loop spans 16 amino acids.

V and J are TRBV11-2 and TRBJ2-5; D gene unclear. From germline, CDR1 is SGHAT and CDR2 FQNNGV. The CDR3 runs 13 residues. Trimming removed 7 bases at V and 3 bases at J, with 12 bases between. The CDR3 loop is CASTRGGEETQYF. CDR3 DNA sequence: TGTGCCAGCACCCGCGGCGGAGAAGAGACCCAGTACTTC.

V usage is TRBV27 and J usage is TRBJ2-1; D remains unclear. Germline CDR1 and CDR2: MNHEY and SMNVEV (reference sequence). Trimming left V 2 bases short and J 5 bases short, with 7 bases between. This CDR3 region has 13 residues. CDR3 nucleotides: TGTGCCAGCAGTTTAGAGATCCACAATGAGCAGTTCTTC. As protein: CASSLEIHNEQFF.

This sequence joins TRBV2 and TRBJ2-2, with 13 bases matching TRBD2. Germline CDR1 reads SNHLY; CDR2 reads FYNNEI. This CDR3 region has 16 residues. With 7 bases clipped from V and 5 bases from J, the junction kept 7 bases outside the gene matches. CDR3 nucleotide sequence: TGTGCCAGCACTGATGAGACTAGCGGGAGGACCGGGGAGCTGTTTTTT. As protein: CASTDETSGRTGELFF.

V usage is TRBV5-6 and J usage is TRBJ2-1; a possible D gene is TRBD2 (5 bases). V was cut by 4 bases and J by 7 bases, with 15 bases left in between. Germline lookup yields CDR1 SGHDT and CDR2 YYEEEE. This CDR3 spans 14 amino acids. CDR3: CASSPRTVWNEQFF. CDR3 nucleotides: TGTGCCAGCAGCCCTAGGACTGTGTGGAATGAGCAGTTCTTC.

The rearrangement joins TRBV7-9 to TRBJ1-4; D remains ambiguous. Germline-derived CDR1 and CDR2 are SEHNR and FQNEAQ (reference sequence). This CDR3 comprises 14 residues. Deletions cut 5 bases from V and 8 bases from J, with 15 bases between. The CDR3 DNA is TGTGCCAGCAGCCTGACGCCAAGTTGGGAAAAACTGTTTTTT. Translation: CASSLTPSWEKLFF.

The rearrangement uses TRBV5-1 and TRBJ2-7; 9 bases are a match to TRBD1. Germline V gene lookup returns CDR1 SGHRS and CDR2 YFSETQ. The V segment lost 3 bases and the J segment 5 bases; nucleotides outside the gene matches: 9. The CDR3 extends over 15 amino acids. Written as DNA, the CDR3 is TGCGCCAGCAGCTACCGGGACAGGGCCCTGGACGAGCAGTACTTC. Translated, it gives CASSYRDRALDEQYF.